The rows below give T cell receptor beta chains drawn from one sample of a study of blood T cell repertoires in COVID-19. The protocol was immunoSEQ multiplex PCR, while the TCRdb copy is restricted to in-frame clones and leaves out a portion. The table shows roughly 50,000 clones, with roughly 79% occurring only once. The sequencing sample was made of peripheral blood. The receptors originated from a woman in her sixties or seventies with acute or convalescent COVID-19. Each CDR3 is given with its conserved first and last residue. D genes are given only for firm matches. Size values are once, few and many counts, or a class for expanded clones, and some rows have none.

J: TRBJ1-1
size: NA
V: TRBV7-2
D: NA
CDR3: CASSPLQGRAEAFF
DNA: TGTGCCAGCAGCCCCCTACAGGGCCGGGCTGAAGCTTTCTTT

J: TRBJ1-2
size: NA
V: TRBV18
D: NA
CDR3: CASSPRGQILNYGYTF
DNA: TGTGCCAGCTCACCACGGGGGCAGATCCTTAACTATGGCTACACCTTC

J: TRBJ2-6
size: NA
V: TRBV20-1
D: TRBD2
CDR3: CSASSGAGANVLTF
DNA: TGCAGTGCTAGTAGCGGGGCAGGGGCCAACGTCCTGACTTTC

J: TRBJ2-7
size: NA
V: TRBV30
D: NA
CDR3: CAWSPSSYEQYF
DNA: TGTGCCTGGAGCCCTAGTAGCTACGAGCAGTACTTC

J: TRBJ2-1
size: NA
V: TRBV6-5
D: NA
CDR3: CASKGHTEQFF
DNA: TGTGCCAGCAAGGGACACACAGAGCAGTTCTTC

J: TRBJ2-7
size: NA
V: TRBV9
D: NA
CDR3: CASSVGPGGEQYF
DNA: TGTGCCAGCAGCGTAGGGCCCGGCGGCGAGCAGTACTTC

J: TRBJ2-1
size: NA
V: TRBV29-1
D: NA
CDR3: CSVEDSVPNEQFF
DNA: TGCAGCGTTGAAGATTCGGTGCCCAATGAGCAGTTCTTC

J: TRBJ2-2
size: NA
V: TRBV7-3
D: TRBD2
CDR3: CASRARGDGTGELFF
DNA: TGTGCCAGCAGGGCGCGGGGGGACGGCACCGGGGAGCTGTTTTTT

J: TRBJ2-1
size: NA
V: TRBV11-2
D: NA
CDR3: CASSRSRPGAYNEQFF
DNA: TGTGCCAGCAGCCGGTCCAGACCAGGGGCATACAATGAGCAGTTCTTC

J: TRBJ1-5
size: NA
V: TRBV3-1/TRBV3-2
D: NA
CDR3: CASSQGDTSNQPQHF
DNA: TGTGCCAGCAGCCAAGGGGACACTAGCAATCAGCCCCAGCATTTT

J: TRBJ2-7
size: NA
V: TRBV18
D: NA
CDR3: CASSPGDFLRPEQYF
DNA: TGTGCCAGCTCACCCGGAGACTTTTTACGGCCCGAGCAGTACTTC

J: TRBJ1-2
size: NA
V: TRBV29-1
D: TRBD1
CDR3: CSGQGGEGYTF
DNA: TGCAGCGGACAGGGCGGCGAAGGCTACACCTTC

J: TRBJ2-7
size: NA
V: TRBV24-1
D: TRBD1
CDR3: CATSQGAFHEQYF
DNA: TGTGCCACCAGTCAGGGGGCATTCCACGAGCAGTACTTC

J: TRBJ2-1
size: few
V: TRBV12-3/TRBV12-4
D: TRBD2
CDR3: CASSLLAGYEQFF
DNA: TGTGCCAGCAGTTTGCTAGCGGGGTATGAGCAGTTCTTC

J: TRBJ1-5
size: NA
V: TRBV6-6
D: NA
CDR3: CASSQGSGVGQPQHF
DNA: TGTGCCAGCAGTCAAGGTTCAGGGGTAGGGCAGCCCCAGCATTTT

J: TRBJ1-2
size: few
V: TRBV21-1
D: NA
CDR3: CASTNPGGQGENYGYTF
DNA: TGTGCCAGCACCAATCCAGGGGGCCAGGGGGAAAACTATGGCTACACCTTC

J: TRBJ1-2
size: few
V: TRBV7-8
D: TRBD1
CDR3: CASSLAGQGIYRGYTF
DNA: TGTGCCAGCAGCTTAGCCGGACAGGGGATTTATCGTGGCTACACCTTC